In this sample, the clone carrying this T cell receptor (beta chain) turned up once. The CDR3 is made up of 13 amino acids. V was cut by 4 bases and J by 5 bases, with 11 bases left in between. Germline V gene sequence: CDR1 SGHTA, CDR2 FQGTGA. Only in-frame clones appear in the TCRdb table, and some are missing; sequencing was by immunoSEQ multiplex PCR. The sample consists of some 48,000 clones, roughly 94% of them appearing once. The data belong to a study of T cell changes during pregnancy in multiple sclerosis. This TCR derives from a female donor with multiple sclerosis, enrolled in a pregnancy study. The chain has TRBV7-3 and TRBJ1-1, with a possible D match to TRBD1 (6 bases). The sequencing used CD8+ T cells from peripheral blood mononuclear cells, collected in the first trimester of pregnancy. The CDR3: CASSSQTGTEAFF. DNA of the CDR3: TGTGCCAGCAGCTCTCAAACAGGGACTGAAGCTTTCTTT.